This paragraph reports one TCR beta chain. Its antigen is unknown. The data were obtained in a study of beta chain features in type 1 diabetes. The study, taken as a whole, reports: It was among patients, rather than healthy donors, that naive, central memory and Treg TCRB repertoires appeared more similar. It was not settled here whether HLA type affects TCRB rearrangement. High TCR expression in some cells could lead to their over-representation in cDNA sequencing. Type 1 diabetes patients had moderately but significantly shorter TCRB CDR3s in all four CD4+ subsets.

Germline CDR1 LGHNA, CDR2 YNFKEQ. V was pared by 2 bases and J by 2 bases, with 18 bases between. The CDR3 consists of 17 residues. Isolated RNA was reverse transcribed in full, so expressed TCRB transcripts were sequenced. Produced via immunoSEQ multiplex PCR; TCRdb's table is partial and in-frame only. Counted here are hundreds of thousands of clones, 13% occurring once; the ten biggest clones make up 0.022%. Sampling consisted of one heparinised blood draw per donor, averaging about 116 mL. The specimen sequenced was naive CD4+ T cells from blood. This chain links TRBV4-2 with TRBJ1-2, with a tentative D call TRBD1 (6 bases). The receptor comes from a man aged 18 to 29 with type 1 diabetes. CDR3: CASSQLESGAWNYGYTF. CDR3 nucleotides: TGTGCCAGCAGCCAATTGGAATCGGGGGCATGGAACTATGGCTACACCTTC.